Following are 6 T cell receptor beta chains from one sample sequenced in a study of T cells in Graves' hyperthyroidism and ophthalmopathy. Amplified regions were TCR beta CDR3 sequences from RNA transcripts. The primer set for the first-round RT-PCR of the TCR CDR3 was HTBI. Each CDR3 protein gets one entry after TCRdb re-called the multiplex PCR reads with MiXCR. The sample includes 450,000 to 500,000 distinct CDR3 sequences, roughly 22% of them seen just once. What was sequenced was blood. The receptors originated from a woman aged 70-85 years with Graves' ophthalmopathy.

In its sample, this clonotype was seen a few times. The V call is TRBV7-9, the J call TRBJ2-3, with 9 bases matching TRBD2. Germline loops: CDR1 SEHNR, CDR2 FQNEAQ (reference sequence). This CDR3 comprises 16 residues. Unmatched junction bases numbered 5, after V lost 3 bases and J lost 1 base. Here the CDR3 DNA reads TGTGCCAGCAGCTTTGGCGGGAGGGGTGGCACAGATACGCAGTATTTT. This encodes CASSFGGRGGTDTQYF.

This clonotype came up a few times. This rearrangement joins TRBV7-2 to TRBJ2-5, with TRBD2 matching 10 bases. Germline V CDR1 and CDR2: SGHTA, FQGNSA. V lost 5 bases, J lost 4 bases, and 10 bases stayed unmatched. The CDR3 consists of 16 residues. CDR3 in DNA: TGTGCCAGCAGCCGCCTGAGCGGGAGGGTCGGAGAGACCCAGTACTTC. Amino acid sequence: CASSRLSGRVGETQYF.

This clonotype has only a few counts. The chain joins TRBV6-6 to TRBJ2-7, with TRBD2 matching over 10 bases. The CDR3 covers 14 residues. Germline V lookup: CDR1 MNHNY, CDR2 SVGAGI (reference sequence). J gave up 6 bases and V 2 bases, and 4 bases lay outside the gene matches. For the CDR3, the DNA is TGTGCCAGCAGTTACGGGGTAGCGGGAGGCGAGCAGTACTTC. The encoded protein is CASSYGVAGGEQYF.

There are many counts of this clonotype. The chain is built from TRBV28 and TRBJ1-5, with no clear D. Germline loops: CDR1 MDHEN, CDR2 SYDVKM. The CDR3 contains 16 residues. V lost 0 bases, J lost 2 bases, and 11 bases lay in between. For the CDR3, the DNA is TGTGCCAGCAGTTTATGGAACATCGAGGGCAATCAGCCCCAGCATTTT. Protein sequence: CASSLWNIEGNQPQHF.

The chain joins TRBV7-2 to TRBJ2-1; TRBD2 might be the D (7 bases). From germline, CDR1 is SGHTA and CDR2 FQGNSA. This CDR3 is built from 15 residues. With 7 bases removed from V and 6 bases from J, the gap between germline ends came to 19 bases. In DNA form, the CDR3 reads TGTGCCAGCACCGAGGGGGGGCGTACGTTCAATGAGCAGTTCTTC. Translated: CASTEGGRTFNEQFF. Together with reference TRBV7-2 and TRBJ2-1, the CDR3 gives the full variable domain: GAGVSQSPSNKVTEKGKDVELRCDPISGHTALYWYRQSLGQGLEFLIYFQGNSAPDKSGLPSDRFSAERTGGSVSTLTIQRTQQEDSAVYLCASTEGGRTFNEQFFGPGTRLTVL.

This clonotype showed up just a few times. The V gene is TRBV18, the J gene TRBJ2-1; 10 bases are shared with TRBD2. The CDR3 totals 14 residues. Trimming took 6 bases from V and 4 from J; bases not matched to a gene: 3. Germline CDR1 KGHSH, CDR2 LQKENI. The CDR3 region is CASSTSGNYNEQFF. CDR3 DNA sequence: TGTGCCAGCTCCACTAGCGGGAATTACAATGAGCAGTTCTTC.